The following is a T cell receptor beta chain sequence with its context. What it binds is unknown. Trimming pared 2 bases from V and 0 bases from J, leaving 17 bases between. Germline loops: CDR1 SQVTM, CDR2 ANQGSEA. This CDR3 is 17 amino acids long. This sample is drawn from a study of cytomegalovirus exposure and HLA in healthy donors. Amplification used 60 Vbeta primers and 13 Jbeta primers. Here immunoSEQ multiplex PCR was the method, and the copy in TCRdb shows in-frame clones only, minus some. The sample has 120,000 to 150,000 clones, around 79% seen once; the top ten hold 8.8%. Findings and caveats of the study: In an earlier analysis, in roughly 580 donors, most V segments appeared productive either ~90% or ~30% of the time.

The specimen was PBMCs. This chain connects TRBV29-1 to TRBJ2-4; D gene uncertain. This clonotype was obtained from a woman aged 45 to 65 in good health and CMV-seropositive. CDR3 sequence: CSVEFGWQDLAKNIQYF. For the CDR3, the DNA is TGCAGCGTTGAATTCGGTTGGCAGGATCTAGCCAAAAACATTCAGTACTTC.